These 14 T cell receptor beta chains came from one sample sequenced in a study of early T cells in non-severe SARS-CoV-2 infection. TCRdb passed the 5' RACE reads through MiXCR, listing each CDR3 protein once. The sample holds some 63,000 distinct CDR3 sequences; roughly 13% are singletons and the top ten take about 4.7%. Specimen: whole blood. These receptors originate from an adult who was a healthcare worker with PCR-confirmed SARS-CoV-2 infection or an uninfected control (not recorded which).

The chain employs TRBV10-3 and TRBJ1-3; tentatively, D is TRBD1 (5 bases). CDR1 ENHRY and CDR2 SYGVKD come from the germline V gene. This CDR3 is 14 amino acids long. Between the trimmed V and J ends, which lost 6 bases and 2 bases, there was a span of 11 bases. The CDR3 sequence is CAISTGGTGNTIYF. CDR3 nucleotides: TGTGCCATCAGCACCGGGGGGACTGGAAACACCATATATTTT.

This clonotype was detected many times. This rearrangement joins TRBV7-6 to TRBJ1-6; TRBD1 might be the D (5 bases). The CDR3 consists of 15 residues. The V end was cut by 1 base, the J end by 14 bases, with 18 bases between. Germline CDR1 and CDR2: SGHVS and FNYEAQ. The DNA of the CDR3 is TGTGCCAGCAGCTTAGTGGCTGGGGGTCGAGGGGCCCTCCACTTT. Translated: CASSLVAGGRGALHF.

This rearrangement joins TRBV19 to TRBJ2-7; the D gene is possibly TRBD1 (5 bases). Trimming removed 6 bases at V and 0 bases at J, with 15 bases between. The germline V gene has CDR1 LNHDA and CDR2 SQIVND (reference sequence). The CDR3 spans 15 residues. CDR3 sequence reads: CASSTTELFSYEQYF. The CDR3, as DNA: TGTGCCAGTAGCACGACAGAACTTTTCTCCTACGAGCAGTACTTC.

This clonotype was counted many times. V and J are TRBV23-1 and TRBJ2-7, with 10 bases lining up with TRBD1. TRBV23-1 is an ORF; its function is uncertain. V lost 0 bases and J lost 4; bases outside the gene matches: 3. The CDR3 spans 15 residues. CDR3 amino acids: CASSQSGTGVYEQYF. The CDR3 DNA is TGCGCCAGCAGTCAATCGGGGACAGGGGTGTACGAGCAGTACTTC.

This chain connects TRBV7-9 to TRBJ1-6; D is unresolved. V lost 5 bases to trimming and J lost 1 base, with 9 bases between them. Germline V gene data show CDR1 as SEHNR and CDR2 as FQNEAQ (reference sequence). This CDR3 comprises 15 residues. For the CDR3, the DNA is TGTGCCAGCAGCCCTGGGGATTCCTATAATTCACCCCTCCACTTT. Its protein product is CASSPGDSYNSPLHF.

This clonotype was picked up many times. The CDR3 bases are TGCAGCGTTCGCCAGGGGGTGGGCAATCAGCCCCAGCATTTT. Its translation is CSVRQGVGNQPQHF. This chain joins TRBV29-1 and TRBJ1-5, with 7 bases aligning to TRBD1. The CDR3 spans 14 residues. CDR1 and CDR2 (germline): SQVTM, ANQGSEA. Trimming took 5 bases from V and 2 from J; bases not matched to a gene: 6.

At least ten counts were recorded for this clonotype. The chain links TRBV4-1 to TRBJ2-7; 7 bases line up with TRBD2. V shed 0 bases and J 7 bases; nucleotides not matched to a gene: 9. This CDR3 region has 15 residues. Germline lookup yields CDR1 MGHRA and CDR2 YSYEKL. CDR3 nucleotide sequence: TGCGCCAGCAGCCAAGATAACGGGGGGACGGGGGAGCAGTACTTC. Translating it yields CASSQDNGGTGEQYF.

The chain combines TRBV6-4 with TRBJ2-3; 10 nucleotides agree with TRBD2. CDR1 is MRHNA and CDR2 is SNTAGT in the germline V gene. Trimming removed 6 bases from V and 4 bases from J; junction bases left unmatched: 7. This CDR3 has 15 residues. CDR3 nucleotides: TGTGCCAGCAGAAGCGGGGGGGCCGAGGCAGATACGCAGTATTTT. This translates into CASRSGGAEADTQYF.

This clonotype was observed at least ten times. The chain links TRBV3-1 to TRBJ1-6; possible D gene TRBD1, 5 bases. The CDR3 has 14 amino acids. In germline, CDR1 is LGHDT, CDR2 YNNKEL (reference sequence). Trimming left V 3 bases short and J 7 bases short, with 10 bases between. The CDR3 is CASSQGVTNSPLHF. CDR3 nucleotides: TGTGCCAGCAGCCAGGGGGTGACGAATTCACCCCTCCACTTT.

This clonotype showed up many times. This chain connects TRBV7-6 to TRBJ1-5, with a possible D match to TRBD1 (6 bases). CDR3 length equals 14 residues. V shed 5 bases and J shed 7 bases, with 15 bases lying between them. Germline CDR1 is SGHVS and CDR2 is FNYEAQ. In DNA form, the CDR3 reads TGTGCCAGCAGCGGGGGGGGCGCGACCCAGCCCCAGCATTTT. The encoded protein is CASSGGGATQPQHF.

V is TRBV5-5 and J is TRBJ2-3, with 7 bases identical to TRBD1. With 0 bases clipped from V and 2 bases from J, the junction kept 9 bases outside the gene matches. There are 17 residues in the CDR3. Germline CDR1 reads SGHKS; CDR2 reads YYEKEE (reference sequence). This CDR3 is CASSLDKGAGFTDTQYF. CDR3 DNA: TGTGCCAGCAGCTTGGACAAGGGGGCAGGCTTCACAGATACGCAGTATTTT.

This clonotype has at least ten counts. The chain combines TRBV6-6 with TRBJ2-5, with D perhaps matching TRBD1 (6 bases). The ends were cut back, 2 bases at V and 5 bases at J, with 18 bases in the middle. The CDR3 is 16 residues long. From germline, CDR1 is MNHNY and CDR2 SVGAGI (reference sequence). The CDR3 nucleotides read TGTGCCAGCAGTTACCCTGAGGTACAGGGTCTGGAGACCCAGTACTTC. Translated, it gives CASSYPEVQGLETQYF.

There are many counts of this clonotype. The chain recombines TRBV15 with TRBJ2-3, with D possibly matching TRBD2 (6 bases). The CDR3 has 15 residues. The V end was cut by 1 base, the J end by 1 base, with 9 bases between. CDR1 LNHNV and CDR2 YYDKDF come from the germline V gene (reference sequence). The CDR3 protein is CATSRGGEGTDTQYF. CDR3 in DNA: TGTGCCACCAGCAGAGGCGGGGAAGGCACAGATACGCAGTATTTT.

J is TRBJ1-1 and V is TRBV3-1, with TRBD1 matching 9 bases. V was clipped by 3 bases and J by 8 bases; unmatched bases: 4. CDR1 and CDR2 (germline): LGHDT, YNNKEL (reference sequence). This CDR3 comprises 13 residues. The chain's CDR3 is CASSHTGGQEAFF. For the CDR3, the DNA is TGTGCCAGCAGCCATACAGGGGGCCAAGAAGCTTTCTTT.